The 9 T cell receptor beta chains in this list originate from one sample, sequenced in a study of T-cell memory formation after mild COVID-19. TCRdb ran MiXCR on the 5' RACE reads and lists one entry per CDR3 protein. This sample has just over 400,000 distinct CDR3 sequences; 23% occur once, and the top ten carry around 13%. The source material was PBMCs or a T cell subset sorted from them (not recorded which). Receptor source: an adult woman who had mild COVID-19 (a few samples of this study predate the infection). Cell type and time point are not known.

The chain employs TRBV6-1 and TRBJ2-2; D ambiguous. The CDR3 sequence is 14 residues long. Germline-derived CDR1 and CDR2 are MNHNS and SASEGT. V lost 4 bases to trimming and J lost 3 bases, with 9 bases between them. The CDR3, as DNA: TGTGCCAGCAGTGTCGGCAGCGACACCGGGGAGCTGTTTTTT. Translated: CASSVGSDTGELFF.

This chain connects TRBV9 to TRBJ2-1; 8 bases line up with TRBD2. Germline V CDR1 and CDR2: SGDLS, YYNGEE. The CDR3 totals 15 residues. Unmatched junction bases numbered 2, after V lost 3 bases and J lost 0 bases. The CDR3 DNA is TGTGCCAGCAGCGATAGCGGGATCTCCTACAATGAGCAGTTCTTC. It yields the protein CASSDSGISYNEQFF.

The CDR3 loop is CASTKGRGTEAFF. DNA of the CDR3: TGTGCCAGTACAAAAGGGCGGGGCACTGAAGCTTTCTTT. This chain joins TRBV19 and TRBJ1-1; D gene uncertain. V dropped 7 bases and J dropped 4 bases, with 13 bases sitting between them. Germline CDR1 is LNHDA and CDR2 is SQIVND (reference sequence). The CDR3 totals 13 residues.

This clonotype was seen only a few times. The CDR3: CASRLAASTDTQYF. The CDR3 nucleotides read TGTGCCAGCAGACTAGCGGCTAGCACAGATACGCAGTATTTT. The chain has TRBV6-2 or TRBV6-3 and TRBJ2-3; 8 bases are a match to TRBD2. The germline gives CDR1 MNHEY, CDR2 SVGEGT. The J segment lost 0 bases and the V segment lost 6 bases, leaving 2 bases of the junction unmatched. The CDR3 runs to 14 residues.

This clonotype has more than one count but fewer than ten. V usage is TRBV24-1 and J usage is TRBJ2-1; 9 positions agree with TRBD1. CDR1 and CDR2 (germline): KGHDR, SFDVKD. This CDR3 is 14 amino acids long. After removal of 6 bases from V and 7 bases from J, the junction contained 6 bases not matched to a gene. This chain's CDR3 is CATSTGGIGNEQFF. The DNA of the CDR3 is TGTGCCACCAGTACAGGGGGCATAGGGAATGAGCAGTTCTTC.

This clonotype has more than one count but fewer than ten. The chain is built from TRBV6-5 and TRBJ2-1, with a possible D match to TRBD2 (5 bases). Germline V gene sequence: CDR1 MNHEY, CDR2 SVGAGI. V was shortened by 2 bases and J by 2 bases, with 10 bases between the two germline ends. This CDR3 region has 15 residues. The CDR3 sequence is CASSYASGPYNEQFF. In nucleotides, the CDR3 is TGTGCCAGCAGTTACGCCAGCGGTCCCTACAATGAGCAGTTCTTC.

This clonotype was observed a handful of times. The CDR3 DNA sequence: TGTGCCAGCTCACAGGACAGGGGGCGTGCGGACAATGAGCAGTTCTTC. As protein: CASSQDRGRADNEQFF. V gene TRBV18 combines with J gene TRBJ2-1, with 11 bases fitting TRBD1. Germline V lookup: CDR1 KGHSH, CDR2 LQKENI. CDR3 length equals 16 residues. J was trimmed by 5 bases and V by 4 bases; bases with no gene match: 7.

In its sample, this clonotype was seen a few times. The rearrangement joins TRBV12-3 or TRBV12-4 to TRBJ2-3, with 10 bases aligning to TRBD2. V trimming: 4 bases; J trimming: 4 bases; junction bases outside the gene matches: 11. The CDR3 consists of 17 residues. The DNA for the CDR3 is TGTGCCAGCAGTTCTGAGGTCCTAGCGGGGGTGCCAGATACGCAGTATTTT. This gives the protein CASSSEVLAGVPDTQYF.

This chain uses TRBV18 with TRBJ2-3; D unclear. V was cut by 6 bases and J by 4 bases, with 17 bases left in between. Germline lookup yields CDR1 KGHSH and CDR2 LQKENI. The CDR3 covers 15 residues. The CDR3 nucleotides read TGTGCCAGCTCGCCCACGGCCCACTCAGCAGATACGCAGTATTTT. This encodes CASSPTAHSADTQYF. Variable domain in full (rest from reference TRBV18 and TRBJ2-3): NAGVMQNPRHLVRRRGQEARLRCSPMKGHSHVYWYRQLPEEGLKFMVYLQKENIIDESGMPKERFSAEFPKEGPSILRIQQVVRGDSAAYFCASSPTAHSADTQYFGPGTRLTVL.